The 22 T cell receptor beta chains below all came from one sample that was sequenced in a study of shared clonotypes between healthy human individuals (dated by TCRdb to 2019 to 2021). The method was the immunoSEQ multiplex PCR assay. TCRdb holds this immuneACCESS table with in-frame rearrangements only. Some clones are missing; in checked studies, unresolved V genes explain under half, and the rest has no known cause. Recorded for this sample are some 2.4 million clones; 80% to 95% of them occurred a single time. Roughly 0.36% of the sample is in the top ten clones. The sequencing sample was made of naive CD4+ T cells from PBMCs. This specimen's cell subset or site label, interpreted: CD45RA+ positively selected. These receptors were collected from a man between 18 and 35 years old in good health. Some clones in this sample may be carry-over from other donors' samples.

For the CDR3, the DNA is TGTGCCAGCAGTAGCCGGACAGGGCCCCGCTCTGGGGCCAACGTCCTGACTTTC. It is translated as CASSSRTGPRSGANVLTF. The chain couples TRBV28 to TRBJ2-6, with 8 nucleotides matching TRBD1. The CDR3 runs to 18 residues. V shed 5 bases, J shed 0 bases, and the junction held 9 bases outside the gene matches. Germline CDR1 MDHEN, CDR2 SYDVKM. The whole variable domain, filled in from reference TRBV28 and TRBJ2-6, reads DVKVTQSSRYLVKRTGEKVFLECVQDMDHENMFWYRQDPGLGLRLIYFSYDVKMKEKGDIPEGYSVSREKKERFSLILESASTNQTSMYLCASSSRTGPRSGANVLTFGAGSRLTVL.

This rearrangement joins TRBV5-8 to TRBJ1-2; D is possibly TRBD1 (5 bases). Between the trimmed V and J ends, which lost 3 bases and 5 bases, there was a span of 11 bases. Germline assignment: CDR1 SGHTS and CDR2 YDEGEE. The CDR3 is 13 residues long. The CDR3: CASSSPQGYGYTF. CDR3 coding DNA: TGTGCCAGCAGCTCACCTCAGGGTTATGGCTACACCTTC.

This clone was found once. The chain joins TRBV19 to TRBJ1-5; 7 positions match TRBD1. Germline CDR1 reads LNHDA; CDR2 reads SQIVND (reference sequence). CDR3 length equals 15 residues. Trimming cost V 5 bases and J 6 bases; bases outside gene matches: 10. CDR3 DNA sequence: TGTGCCAGTAGTGACGGGCAGGGGGGTGCTCAGCCCCAGCATTTT. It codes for CASSDGQGGAQPQHF.

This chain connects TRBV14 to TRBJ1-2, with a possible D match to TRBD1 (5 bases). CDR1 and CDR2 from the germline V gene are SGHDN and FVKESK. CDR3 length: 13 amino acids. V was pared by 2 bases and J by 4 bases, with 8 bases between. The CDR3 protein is CASSQLDSYGYTF. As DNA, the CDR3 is TGTGCCAGCAGCCAACTTGACAGCTATGGCTACACCTTC. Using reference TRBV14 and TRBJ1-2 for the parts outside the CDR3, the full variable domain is EAGVTQFPSHSVIEKGQTVTLRCDPISGHDNLYWYRRVMGKEIKFLLHFVKESKQDESGMPNNRFLAERTGGTYSTLKVQPAELEDSGVYFCASSQLDSYGYTFGSGTRLTVV.

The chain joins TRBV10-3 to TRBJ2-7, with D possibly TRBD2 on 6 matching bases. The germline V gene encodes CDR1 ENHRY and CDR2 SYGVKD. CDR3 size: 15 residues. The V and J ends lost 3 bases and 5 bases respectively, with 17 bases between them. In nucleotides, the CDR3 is TGTGCCATCAGTGACTCCCATGCGGGGCTAGACGAGCAGTACTTC. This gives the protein CAISDSHAGLDEQYF.

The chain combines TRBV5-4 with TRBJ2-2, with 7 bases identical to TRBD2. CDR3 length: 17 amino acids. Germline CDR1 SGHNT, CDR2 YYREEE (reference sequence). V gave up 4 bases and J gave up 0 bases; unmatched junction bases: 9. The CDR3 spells CASSPPGEGSNTGELFF. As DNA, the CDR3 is TGTGCCAGCAGCCCCCCCGGGGAGGGTTCGAACACCGGGGAGCTGTTTTTT.

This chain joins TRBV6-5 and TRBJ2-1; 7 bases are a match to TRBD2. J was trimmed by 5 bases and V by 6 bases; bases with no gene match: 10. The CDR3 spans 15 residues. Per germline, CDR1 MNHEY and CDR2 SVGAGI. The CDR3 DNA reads TGTGCCAGCAGACTTGCTAGCGGACCCCACAATGAGCAGTTCTTC. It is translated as CASRLASGPHNEQFF.

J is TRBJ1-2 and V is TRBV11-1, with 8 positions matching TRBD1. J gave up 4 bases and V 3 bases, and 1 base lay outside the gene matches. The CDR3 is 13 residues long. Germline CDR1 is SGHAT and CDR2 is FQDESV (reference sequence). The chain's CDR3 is CASSLGTGYGYTF. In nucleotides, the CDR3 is TGTGCCAGCAGCTTGGGGACAGGCTATGGCTACACCTTC.

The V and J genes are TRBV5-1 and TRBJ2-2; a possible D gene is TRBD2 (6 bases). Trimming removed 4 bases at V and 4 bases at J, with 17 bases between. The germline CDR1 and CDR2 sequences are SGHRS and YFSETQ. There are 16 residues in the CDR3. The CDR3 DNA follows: TGCGCCAGCAGCGCGGGACCGCGTGGAAGCACCGGGGAGCTGTTTTTT. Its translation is CASSAGPRGSTGELFF.

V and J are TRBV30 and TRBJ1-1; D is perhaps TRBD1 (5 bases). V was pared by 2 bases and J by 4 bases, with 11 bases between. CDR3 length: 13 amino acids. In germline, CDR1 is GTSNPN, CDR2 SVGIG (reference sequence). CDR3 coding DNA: TGTGCCTGGAGTCGGGGAGACAGCACTGAAGCTTTCTTT. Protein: CAWSRGDSTEAFF.

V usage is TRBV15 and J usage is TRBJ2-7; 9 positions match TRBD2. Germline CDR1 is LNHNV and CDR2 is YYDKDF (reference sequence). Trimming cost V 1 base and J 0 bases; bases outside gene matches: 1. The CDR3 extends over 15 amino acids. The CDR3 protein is CATSRVLAGSYEQYF. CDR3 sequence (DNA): TGTGCCACCAGCAGAGTACTAGCGGGCTCCTACGAGCAGTACTTC.

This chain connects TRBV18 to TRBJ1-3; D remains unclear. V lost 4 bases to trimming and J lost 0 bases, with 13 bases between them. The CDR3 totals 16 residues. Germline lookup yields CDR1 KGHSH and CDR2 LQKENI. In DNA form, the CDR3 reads TGTGCCAGCTCACAAAATTCAGCAGACTCTGGAAACACCATATATTTT. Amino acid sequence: CASSQNSADSGNTIYF.

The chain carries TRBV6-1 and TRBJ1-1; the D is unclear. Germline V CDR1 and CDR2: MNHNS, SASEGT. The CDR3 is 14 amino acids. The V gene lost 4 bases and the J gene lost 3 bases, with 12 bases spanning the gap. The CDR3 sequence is CASSVTSQYTEAFF. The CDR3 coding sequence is TGTGCCAGCAGTGTCACGAGTCAATACACTGAAGCTTTCTTT.

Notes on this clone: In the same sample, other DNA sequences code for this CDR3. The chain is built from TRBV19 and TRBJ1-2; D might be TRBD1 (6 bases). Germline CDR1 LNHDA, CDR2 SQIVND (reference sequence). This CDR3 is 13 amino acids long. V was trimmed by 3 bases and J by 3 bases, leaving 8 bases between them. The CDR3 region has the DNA TGTGCCAGTAGTATGGACAGAGACTATGGCTACACCTTC. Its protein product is CASSMDRDYGYTF. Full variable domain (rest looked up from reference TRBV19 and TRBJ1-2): DGGITQSPKYLFRKEGQNVTLSCEQNLNHDAMYWYRQDPGQGLRLIYYSQIVNDFQKGDIAEGYSVSREKKESFPLTVTSAQKNPTAFYLCASSMDRDYGYTFGSGTRLTVV.

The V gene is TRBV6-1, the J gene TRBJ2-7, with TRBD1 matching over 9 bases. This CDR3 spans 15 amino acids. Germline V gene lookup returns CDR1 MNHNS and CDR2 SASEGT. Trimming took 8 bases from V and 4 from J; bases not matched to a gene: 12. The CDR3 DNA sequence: TGTGCCAGCCACCCATCCGGGACAGGGCTTTACGAGCAGTACTTC. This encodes CASHPSGTGLYEQYF.

The CDR3 is CASRTVAGGETQYF. In DNA, the CDR3 is TGTGCCAGCAGGACCGTAGCGGGAGGAGAGACCCAGTACTTC. The chain combines TRBV28 with TRBJ2-5; 10 bases are a match to TRBD2. J was trimmed by 4 bases and V by 6 bases; bases with no gene match: 5. The CDR3 is 14 residues long. Per germline, CDR1 MDHEN and CDR2 SYDVKM.

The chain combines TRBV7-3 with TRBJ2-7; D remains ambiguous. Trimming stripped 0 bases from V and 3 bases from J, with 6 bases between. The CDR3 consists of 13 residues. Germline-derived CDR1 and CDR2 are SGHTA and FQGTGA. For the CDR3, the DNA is TGTGCCAGCAGCTTAACCGTAGACTACGAGCAGTACTTC. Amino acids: CASSLTVDYEQYF.

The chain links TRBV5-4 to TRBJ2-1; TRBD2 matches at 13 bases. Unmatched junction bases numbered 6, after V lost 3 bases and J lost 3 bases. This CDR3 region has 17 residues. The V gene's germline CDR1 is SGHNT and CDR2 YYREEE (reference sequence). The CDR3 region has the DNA TGTGCCAGCAGCTCCGGGGGGACTAGCGGGGTCTACAATGAGCAGTTCTTC. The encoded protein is CASSSGGTSGVYNEQFF. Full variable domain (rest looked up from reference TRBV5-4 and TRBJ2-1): ETGVTQSPTHLIKTRGQQVTLRCSSQSGHNTVSWYQQALGQGPQFIFQYYREEENGRGNFPPRFSGLQFPNYSSELNVNALELDDSALYLCASSSGGTSGVYNEQFFGPGTRLTVL.

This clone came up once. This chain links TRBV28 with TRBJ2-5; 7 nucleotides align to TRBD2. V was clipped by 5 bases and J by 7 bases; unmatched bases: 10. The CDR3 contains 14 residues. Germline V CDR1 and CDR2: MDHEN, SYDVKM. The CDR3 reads CASSPTGTTRTQYF. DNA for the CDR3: TGTGCCAGCAGTCCTACTGGGACTACCCGGACCCAGTACTTC.

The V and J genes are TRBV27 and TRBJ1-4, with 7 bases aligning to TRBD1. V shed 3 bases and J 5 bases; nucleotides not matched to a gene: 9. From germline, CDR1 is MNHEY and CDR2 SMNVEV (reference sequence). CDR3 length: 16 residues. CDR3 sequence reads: CASSFTYRGYNEKLFF. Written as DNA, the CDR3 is TGTGCCAGCAGTTTCACTTACAGGGGATACAATGAAAAACTGTTTTTT.

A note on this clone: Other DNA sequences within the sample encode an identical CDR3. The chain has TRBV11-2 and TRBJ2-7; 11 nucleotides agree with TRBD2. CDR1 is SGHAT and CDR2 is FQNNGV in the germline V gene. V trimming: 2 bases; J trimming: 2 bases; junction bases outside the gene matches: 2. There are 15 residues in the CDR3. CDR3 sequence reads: CASSLLAGGPYEQYF. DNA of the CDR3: TGTGCCAGCAGCTTATTAGCGGGAGGGCCCTACGAGCAGTACTTC.

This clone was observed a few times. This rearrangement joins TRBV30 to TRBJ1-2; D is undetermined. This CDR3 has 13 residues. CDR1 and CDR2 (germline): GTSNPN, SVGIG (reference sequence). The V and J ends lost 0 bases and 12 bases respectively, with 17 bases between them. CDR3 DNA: TGTGCCTGGAGTGTAGGATGGCAGGCCCCGAACACCTTC. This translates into CAWSVGWQAPNTF.